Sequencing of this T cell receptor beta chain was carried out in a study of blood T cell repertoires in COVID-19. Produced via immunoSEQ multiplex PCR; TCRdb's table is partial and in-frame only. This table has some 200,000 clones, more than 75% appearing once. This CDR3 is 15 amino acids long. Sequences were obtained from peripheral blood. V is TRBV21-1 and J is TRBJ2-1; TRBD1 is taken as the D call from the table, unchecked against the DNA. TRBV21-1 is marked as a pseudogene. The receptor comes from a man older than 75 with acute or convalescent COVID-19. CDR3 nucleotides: TGTGCCAGCAGGTCGGGACAGGGGAAGGAAAATGAGCAGTTCTTC. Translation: CASRSGQGKENEQFF.